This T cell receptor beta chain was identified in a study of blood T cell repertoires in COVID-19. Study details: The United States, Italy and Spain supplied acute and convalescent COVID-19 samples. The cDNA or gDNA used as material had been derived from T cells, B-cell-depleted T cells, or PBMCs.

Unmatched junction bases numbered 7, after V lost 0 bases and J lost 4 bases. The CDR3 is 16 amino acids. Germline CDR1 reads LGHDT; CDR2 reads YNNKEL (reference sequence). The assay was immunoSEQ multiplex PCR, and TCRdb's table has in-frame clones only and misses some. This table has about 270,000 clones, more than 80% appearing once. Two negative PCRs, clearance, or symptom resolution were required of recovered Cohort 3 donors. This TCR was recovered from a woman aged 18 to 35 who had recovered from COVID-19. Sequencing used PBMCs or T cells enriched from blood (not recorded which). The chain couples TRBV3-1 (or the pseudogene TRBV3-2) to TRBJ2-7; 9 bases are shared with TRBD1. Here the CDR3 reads CASSQDGWGQGYEQYF. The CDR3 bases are TGTGCCAGCAGCCAAGATGGTTGGGGACAGGGTTACGAGCAGTACTTC.